This T cell receptor (beta chain) stems from a study of Graves' ophthalmopathy and Graves' hyperthyroidism. RNA transcripts yielded amplified TCR beta CDR3 regions. First-round RT-PCR relied on HTBI primers, and a second-round multiplex PCR came next. Each CDR3 protein is one row after TCRdb ran MiXCR on the multiplex PCR reads. Of 300,000 to 500,000 distinct CDR3 sequences in the sample, just over 15% were seen once. The receptor was isolated from a woman aged 18 to 35 with stable Graves' hyperthyroidism. The sequenced material came from peripheral blood.

The CDR3 is CASSYQWGTGELFF. The CDR3 DNA reads as TGTGCCAGCAGTTACCAGTGGGGAACCGGGGAGCTGTTTTTT. J is TRBJ2-2 and V is TRBV6-2 or TRBV6-3, with D unresolved. V lost 2 bases, J lost 5 bases, and 9 bases lay in between. The CDR3 extends over 14 amino acids. Germline CDR1 reads MNHEY; CDR2 reads SVGEGT.